Included here is one T cell receptor (beta chain) sequence, with context. The data were taken from a study of blood T cell repertoires in COVID-19. About the study: Acute and convalescent COVID-19 samples came from the United States, Italy and Spain. Nucleic acid was either cDNA or gDNA, and it came from T cells, B-cell-depleted T cells, or PBMCs.

In the original analysis: Nucleated cell counts were estimated from reference gene primer amplification. Sequencing used immunoSEQ multiplex PCR; TCRdb keeps in-frame clones, though not all of them. V and J calls and clone size follow that table, whereas D and trimming were derived from the DNA. The sample includes about 120,000 clones, approximately 87% seen only once; the top ten take about 2.2%. Sequences were obtained from peripheral blood. This TCR came from a man younger than 45 with acute or convalescent COVID-19.

CDR3 sequence: CASGPSGVGEKLFF. The CDR3, as DNA: TGTGCTAGTGGTCCCTCAGGGGTGGGTGAAAAACTGTTTTTT. V gene TRBV12-5 combines with J gene TRBJ1-4; D might be TRBD1 (6 bases). Germline V CDR1 and CDR2: LGHNT, FRNRAP. The CDR3 is made up of 14 amino acids. Trimming pared 5 bases from V and 7 bases from J, leaving 14 bases between. Full variable domain (missing parts from reference TRBV12-5 and TRBJ1-4): DARVTQTPRHKVTEMGQEVTMRCQPILGHNTVFWYRQTMMQGLELLAYFRNRAPLDDSGMPKDRFSAEMPDATLATLKIQPSEPRDSAVYFCASGPSGVGEKLFFGSGTQLSVL.